This paragraph covers one TCR beta chain sequence. This receptor's antigen is unknown. Base qualities are not at hand, and no much larger clone is one base apart. In total, approximately 690 healthy bone marrow donors made up the cohort. All cohort members were sampled while nominally healthy, although unrecorded immune exposures were likely present. The donor tested CMV seropositive, placing the donor among the roughly 300 seropositive members of the cohort. Each donor provided a peripheral blood sample, and peripheral blood mononuclear cells were used for TCR beta sequencing. The Qiagen DNeasy Blood Extraction Kit was used to extract genomic DNA from the blood cell samples. Library prep was done by the immunoSEQ multiplex PCR assay. For the multiplex PCR, a mixture combining 60 forward primers for TCR Vbeta segments and 13 reverse primers for TCR Jbeta segments was used. The CDR3 region of rearranged TCR beta genes was amplified from genomic DNA with a multiplex PCR assay. Amplified TCR beta libraries were sequenced as 87-base-pair reads on the Illumina HiSeq System. The authors' pipeline ran thus. A later analysis tallied around 80 million unique TCR beta chains across the 700 or so repertoires, and approximately 12 million of those chains were shared by two or more donors. Raw reads were error-corrected and collapsed into unique sequences with a nearest-neighbor algorithm that merged closely related sequences to remove PCR and sequencing errors. CDR3 sequences were aligned to IMGT reference sequences to assign V, D and J gene segments. For a sequence to be retained, a match of at least six nucleotides to both a V gene segment and a J gene segment was required. Rearrangements were classified as productive when the CDR3 lacked stop codons and remained in frame with V and J, and all other rearrangements were classified as non-productive. Following IMGT convention, CDR3 was defined as the stretch from the second conserved V-encoded cysteine to the conserved J-encoded phenylalanine. The earlier analysis of about 620 of the donors excluded sequences that lacked an unambiguous match to a single V gene segment. An earlier analysis of 587 of the donors called V segments functional above 56.7% productive rearrangements and segregating when the between-donor standard deviation exceeded 5%. A statistical classification framework was developed to diagnose cytomegalovirus status using the catalog of TCR beta chain sequences. V and J gene assignment, in a later analysis, came from comparing TCR nucleotide sequences with IMGT/GENE-DB human TR gene sequences. The TCRdist pipeline was used in a later analysis to assign CDR3 sequences and most-parsimonious VDJ recombination scenarios. A later analysis defined each TCR beta chain by its CDR3 amino acid sequence plus V-gene family, and excluded reads lacking a unique V-gene family. As a way to deal with suspected cross-contamination and a sequencing artifact, a later analysis dropped 500 to 700 nucleotide sequences that were highly shared and had low generation probability. In a later analysis, a clonal expansion index for each public chain was calculated from normalized within-repertoire ranks of inferred template counts. Generation probabilities in a later analysis came from a VDJ recombination model fitted to out-of-frame rearrangements, and those results were checked against IGoR. In a later analysis, TCR-TCR, TCR-HLA and TCR-CMV co-occurrence was scored with hypergeometric tests, and a repertoire-size bias correction was applied to TCR pairs. False discovery rates were estimated in a later analysis by permuting HLA or CMV assignments 20 times. In a later analysis, co-occurring TCRs were grouped using DBSCAN, with TCRdist sequence similarity added in when clustering inside HLA-allele-positive subsets. Repertoires with fewer than 30,000 or more than 120,000 public chains were left out of co-occurrence clustering, as were several repertoires with anomalous nucleotide sharing. TCRdb's version of the immuneACCESS table is confined to in-frame rearrangements and falls short of the full clone set. An unresolved V gene accounts for under half of the shortfall where checked; the remainder is of unknown origin. From that table come the V and J calls and clone size; the DNA was used to work out D and trimming. The sample table holds fewer than 85,000 clones, of which around 78% were seen once. The ten largest clones capture around 5.4% of the sample.

CDR1 MNHNS and CDR2 SASEGT were looked up in the germline V gene. Counted from cysteine to phenylalanine, this CDR3 has 13 amino acids. Only the CDR3 portion is preserved as DNA: 39 bases, with reading frame beginning at the first base. V is cut by 6 bases and J by 1 base, and the space between the germline ends is 10 bases. This sample was taken from a study of cytomegalovirus exposure and HLA in healthy donors (dated by TCRdb to 2017 to 2019). With regard to the full study: An earlier analysis of approximately 550 of the donors reported 250 to 300 Gb of sequence data and around 110 million unique TCR beta sequences from 150 million to 200 million T cells. Roughly 300 gigabases of sequencing data and 70 million to 85 million unique TCR sequences were included in an early release covering roughly 600 HLA-typed donors. The genetic ancestry cluster associated with self-reported Caucasian donors included 81% of the roughly 410 genotyped donors. The study was designed to test whether signatures of past pathogen exposure could be identified by cataloging public T cell receptors. The study used immunosequencing to profile the T cell repertoires of under 700 subjects and linked those repertoires to cytomegalovirus serostatus. Along with the roughly 710-subject first cohort, a separate validation cohort of more than 90 different subjects was used. High-throughput TCR immunosequencing, statistical association of individual TCRs with disease status, and machine learning were combined to predict cytomegalovirus infection status. A later analysis re-examined previously published TCR beta repertoires from about 670 donors and added high-resolution HLA genotyping to investigate patterns of TCR occurrence. In the later analysis, no new phenotypic data were used to find candidate immune exposures; instead, reliance was placed on TCR beta sequences and their occurrence across donors. To decide whether each TCR beta V gene segment behaved as functional or pseudogenic, an earlier analysis of some 600 of the donors relied on high-throughput TCR beta sequencing. Donor age, sex, ethnicity and CMV serostatus were compiled together with the repertoire data. Genome-wide SNP genotypes for about 65% of the 666 donors were used in a later genetic analysis, which treated that subset as a discovery cohort. All discovery cohort repertoires had been generated on a single sequencing platform. HLA typing included class I and class II loci at four-digit resolution. Typing coverage differed by locus: A, B, C, DRB1 and DQB1 were typed in roughly 620-630 donors, DQA1 in about 500, DPA1 in approximately 600, and DPB1 in roughly 470. A handful of DR-DQ haplotypes were handled as single units for association and clustering because linkage in the cohort was strong. Among 300 to 500 genotyped donors of the cohort, an average of about 220,000 unique TCR beta nucleotide sequences was sequenced per donor, of which roughly 18% were non-productive.

The study at large found these results: Strong co-occurrence of HLA alleles, especially DR and DQ, made assigning TCR associations to individual alleles difficult. A later analysis associated about 17,000 TCR beta sequences with specific HLA alleles at a false discovery rate of 0.05. Because HLA typing was missing for some donors at each locus, association tests included only the typed subset. Only TCR beta chains were sequenced in this cohort, and the absence of alpha or paired-chain data limited detectable features. An earlier analysis of around 540 of the donors showed that most TCR beta V segments appeared in productive rearrangements either about 87% or about 30% of the time, which broadly matched IMGT annotations. A later genetic analysis reported fewer N-insertions in productive TCRs among donors in an Asian-associated ancestry cluster than the roughly 700-donor mean. Correlated functional status among segregating V segments might reflect linkage disequilibrium, but an unknown experimental factor could not be ruled out. A later analysis found that TCR association rates varied across HLA loci, with DRB1 alleles showing the most associated TCRs and HLA-C alleles the fewest. Cytomegalovirus status was reported to be diagnosed by the classifier with high specificity and sensitivity in both the original and validation cohorts. In a later analysis, HLA-associated TCR beta chains showed more clonal expansion and lower generation probabilities than non-associated chains that were equally common. Approximately 18 rarely observed V segments, including chromosome 9 orphons, were excluded from the earlier analysis of several hundred of the donors because counts were too low. According to the authors, the approach could potentially be generalized to other disease states and immunological phenotypes. In vitro tests confirmed that a few of the cytomegalovirus-associated TCR beta chains recognize cytomegalovirus antigens. CMV serostatus was the only immune exposure information available for the cohort. The presence/absence analyses assumed that sequencing depth was roughly uniform across donors, and that assumption may not be true. A cluster of highly shared sequence variants was judged likely to represent a technical artifact of the sequencing pipeline. In a later analysis, most CMV-associated TCR beta chains were found to appear HLA-restricted, with HLA associations seemingly driven largely by CMV exposure. In a later genetic analysis, a missense DCLRE1C variant was associated with V-gene and J-gene trimming of TCR beta chains, and the association was replicated in an independent cohort. In a later analysis, several top co-occurrence clusters were reported to appear linked to parvovirus B19, influenza, CMV and Epstein-Barr virus. A further reported finding was that TCR beta sequences accurately predicted the HLA-A and HLA-B alleles for most subjects in the first cohort. A total of 164 TCR beta chains were listed by the study as associated with cytomegalovirus. Most TCR sequences were seen in very few donors, while some public TCRs were found in many individuals. Some IMGT-functional V segments, including TRBV6-2 and TRBV6-3, could not be distinguished by the 87-base-pair reads and were therefore excluded.

This receptor was obtained from a male donor in good health and CMV-seropositive. The rearrangement joined TRBV6-1 to TRBJ2-7; D gene: possibly TRBD1, on 6 matching bases. Sequencing was performed on PBMCs. The nucleotides read TGTGCCAGCAGACCTGGACAGTCCTACGAGCAGTACTTC. This yields the protein CASRPGQSYEQYF.